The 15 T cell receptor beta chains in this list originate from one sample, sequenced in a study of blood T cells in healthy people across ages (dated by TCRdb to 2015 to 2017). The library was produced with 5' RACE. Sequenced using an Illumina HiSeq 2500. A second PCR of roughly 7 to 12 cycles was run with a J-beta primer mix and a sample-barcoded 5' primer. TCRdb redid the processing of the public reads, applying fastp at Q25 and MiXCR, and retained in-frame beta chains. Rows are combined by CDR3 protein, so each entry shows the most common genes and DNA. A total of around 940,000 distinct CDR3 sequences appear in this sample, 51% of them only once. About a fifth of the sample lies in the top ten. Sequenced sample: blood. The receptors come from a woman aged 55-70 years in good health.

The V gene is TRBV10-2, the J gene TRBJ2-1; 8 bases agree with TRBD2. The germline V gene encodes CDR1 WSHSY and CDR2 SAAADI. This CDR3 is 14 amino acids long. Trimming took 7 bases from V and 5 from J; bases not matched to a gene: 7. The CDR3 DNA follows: TGCGCCAGCAAAAGGGAACTAGCGGACAATGAGCAGTTCTTC. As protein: CASKRELADNEQFF.

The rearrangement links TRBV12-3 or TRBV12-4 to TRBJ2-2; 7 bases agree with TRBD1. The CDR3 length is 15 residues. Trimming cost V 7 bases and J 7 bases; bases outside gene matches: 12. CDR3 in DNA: TGTGCCAGCACCTCAGCCGGGACAGTTAACGGGGAGCTGTTTTTT. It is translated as CASTSAGTVNGELFF.

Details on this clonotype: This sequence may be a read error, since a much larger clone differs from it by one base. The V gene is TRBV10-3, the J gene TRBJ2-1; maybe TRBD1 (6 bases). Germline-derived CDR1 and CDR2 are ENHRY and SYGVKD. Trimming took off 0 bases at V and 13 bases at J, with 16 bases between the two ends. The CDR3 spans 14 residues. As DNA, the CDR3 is TGTGCCATCAGTGAGTCTGGGGGACAAGAGACCCAGTTCTTC. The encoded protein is CAISESGGQETQFF.

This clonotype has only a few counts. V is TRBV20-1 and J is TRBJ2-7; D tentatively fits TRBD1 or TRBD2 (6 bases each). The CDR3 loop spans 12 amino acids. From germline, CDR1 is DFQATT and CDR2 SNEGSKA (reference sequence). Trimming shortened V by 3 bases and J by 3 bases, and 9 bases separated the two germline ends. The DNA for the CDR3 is TGCAGTGCTAGCGGGGGCCACTACGAGCAGTACTTC. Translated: CSASGGHYEQYF.

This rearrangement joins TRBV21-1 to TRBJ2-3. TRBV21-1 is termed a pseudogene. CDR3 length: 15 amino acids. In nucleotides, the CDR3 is TGTGCCAGCGGCCCTTGGGCAGGTACAGCAGATACGCAGTATTTT. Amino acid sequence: CASGPWAGTADTQYF.

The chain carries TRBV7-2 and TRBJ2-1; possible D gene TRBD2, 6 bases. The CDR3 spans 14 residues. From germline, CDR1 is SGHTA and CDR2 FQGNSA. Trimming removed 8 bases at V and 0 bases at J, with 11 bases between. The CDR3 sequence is CASVRENSYNEQFF. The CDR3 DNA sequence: TGTGCCAGCGTTCGGGAGAACTCCTACAATGAGCAGTTCTTC. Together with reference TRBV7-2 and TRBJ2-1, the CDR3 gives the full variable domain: GAGVSQSPSNKVTEKGKDVELRCDPISGHTALYWYRQSLGQGLEFLIYFQGNSAPDKSGLPSDRFSAERTGGSVSTLTIQRTQQEDSAVYLCASVRENSYNEQFFGPGTRLTVL.

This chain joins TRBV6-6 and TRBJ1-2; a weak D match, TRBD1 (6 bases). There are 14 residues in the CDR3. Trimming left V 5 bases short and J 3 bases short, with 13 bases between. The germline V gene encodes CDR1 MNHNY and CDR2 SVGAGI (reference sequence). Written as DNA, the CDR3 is TGTGCCAGCAGTGCAAGCAGGGGTGACTATGGCTACACCTTC. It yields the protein CASSASRGDYGYTF.

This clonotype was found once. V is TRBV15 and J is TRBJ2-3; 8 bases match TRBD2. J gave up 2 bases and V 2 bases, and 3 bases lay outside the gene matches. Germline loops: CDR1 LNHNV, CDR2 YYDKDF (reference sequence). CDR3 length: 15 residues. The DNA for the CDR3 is TGTGCCACCAGCAGATTTAGCGGGACCACAGATACGCAGTATTTT. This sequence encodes CATSRFSGTTDTQYF.

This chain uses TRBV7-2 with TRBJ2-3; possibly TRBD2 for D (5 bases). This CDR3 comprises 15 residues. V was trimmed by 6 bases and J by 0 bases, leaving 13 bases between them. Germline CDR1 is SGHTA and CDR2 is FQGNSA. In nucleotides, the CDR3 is TGTGCCAGCAGAACCCTGGGAGCTAGCACAGATACGCAGTATTTT. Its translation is CASRTLGASTDTQYF.

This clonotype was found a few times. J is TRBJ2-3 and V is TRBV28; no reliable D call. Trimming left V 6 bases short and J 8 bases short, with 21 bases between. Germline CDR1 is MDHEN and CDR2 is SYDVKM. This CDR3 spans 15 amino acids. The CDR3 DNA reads TGTGCCAGCAGGGATAGGACCTCCCCCTTCGGTACGCAGTATTTT. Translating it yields CASRDRTSPFGTQYF.

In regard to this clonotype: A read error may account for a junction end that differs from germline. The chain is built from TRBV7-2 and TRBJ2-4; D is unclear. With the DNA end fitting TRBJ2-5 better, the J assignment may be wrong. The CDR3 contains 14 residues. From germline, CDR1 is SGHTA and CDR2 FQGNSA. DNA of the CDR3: TGTGTCAGCCGATGGGTTCTAGACCAAGAGACCCAGTACTTC. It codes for CVSRWVLDQETQYF.

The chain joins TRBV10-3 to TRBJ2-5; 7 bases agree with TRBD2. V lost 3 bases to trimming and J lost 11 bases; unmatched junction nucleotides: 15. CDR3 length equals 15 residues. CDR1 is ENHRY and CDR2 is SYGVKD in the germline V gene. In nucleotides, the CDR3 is TGTGCCATCAGTGACCACTCAAGGGGAGGGAATGAGCAGTACTTC. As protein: CAISDHSRGGNEQYF.

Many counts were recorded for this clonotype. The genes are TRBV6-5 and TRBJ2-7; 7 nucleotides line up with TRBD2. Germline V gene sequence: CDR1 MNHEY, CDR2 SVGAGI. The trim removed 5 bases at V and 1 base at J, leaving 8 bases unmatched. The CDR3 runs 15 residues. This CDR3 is CASSPVRTSSYEQYF. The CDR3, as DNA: TGTGCCAGCAGTCCGGTAAGGACTAGTTCCTACGAGCAGTACTTC.

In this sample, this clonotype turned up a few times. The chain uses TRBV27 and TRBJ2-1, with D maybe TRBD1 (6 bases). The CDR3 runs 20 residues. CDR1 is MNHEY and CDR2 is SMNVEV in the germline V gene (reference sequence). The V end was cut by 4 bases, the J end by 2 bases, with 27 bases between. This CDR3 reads CASSSSMSSRDTRTYNEQFF. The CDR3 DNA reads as TGTGCCAGCAGTTCATCTATGTCATCCCGGGACACCCGAACCTACAATGAGCAGTTCTTC.

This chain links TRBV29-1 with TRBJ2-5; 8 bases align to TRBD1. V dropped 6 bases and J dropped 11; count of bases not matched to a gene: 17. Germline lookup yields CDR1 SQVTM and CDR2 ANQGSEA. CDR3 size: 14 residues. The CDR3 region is CSVSGQAIDNEQYF. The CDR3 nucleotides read TGCAGCGTATCGGGACAGGCTATAGACAATGAGCAGTACTTC.